This T cell receptor (beta chain) came from a study of a mutant IDH1 vaccine in newly diagnosed glioma. Overall study context: Either 4-6 weeks after radiotherapy alone or alongside temozolomide, vaccination was begun.

A remark on this clone: Its specificity is unknown.

Overall study findings and caveats: Pseudoprogression appeared unlinked to shifts in leading peripheral T cell clonotypes.

Stated time point: week 47, end of study. The vaccine gave 300 ug of a 20-mer mutant IDH1 peptide subcutaneously per dose. Vaccinations, eight in total, occurred in weeks 1, 3, 5, 7, 11, 15, 19, 23. The protocol was immunoSEQ multiplex PCR, while the TCRdb copy is restricted to in-frame clones and leaves out a portion. The sample records about 56,000 clones, less than 80% being singletons. Germline CDR1 KGHSH, CDR2 LQKENI. The length of the CDR3 is 15 residues. The J segment lost 6 bases and the V segment lost 0 bases, leaving 5 bases of the junction unmatched. The rearrangement links TRBV18 to TRBJ2-1; 7 bases are a match to TRBD1. Sequenced here: PBMCs, sampled from a glioma patient whose treatment included an IDH1 peptide vaccine. The TCR was taken from a man aged 45 to 65 with glioma. The chain's CDR3 is CASSPPRGQLNEQFF. Here the CDR3 DNA reads TGTGCCAGCTCACCACCGAGGGGGCAGCTCAATGAGCAGTTCTTC.